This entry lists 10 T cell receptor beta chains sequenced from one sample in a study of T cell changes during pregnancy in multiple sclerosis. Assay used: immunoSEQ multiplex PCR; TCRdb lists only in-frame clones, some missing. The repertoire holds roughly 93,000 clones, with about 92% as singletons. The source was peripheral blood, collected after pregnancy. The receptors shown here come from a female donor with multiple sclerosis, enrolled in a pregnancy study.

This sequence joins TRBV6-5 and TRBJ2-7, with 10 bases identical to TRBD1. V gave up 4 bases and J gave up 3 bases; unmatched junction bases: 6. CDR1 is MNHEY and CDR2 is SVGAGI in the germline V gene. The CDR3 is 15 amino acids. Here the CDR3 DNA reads TGTGCCAGCAGTTTCCGGGACAGGGGAGGCTACGAGCAGTACTTC. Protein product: CASSFRDRGGYEQYF.

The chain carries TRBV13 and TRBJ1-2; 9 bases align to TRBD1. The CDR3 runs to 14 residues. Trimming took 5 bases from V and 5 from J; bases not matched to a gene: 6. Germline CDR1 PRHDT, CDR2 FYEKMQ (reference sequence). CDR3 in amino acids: CASSQGTGRYGYTF. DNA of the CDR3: TGTGCCAGCAGCCAAGGGACAGGGAGATATGGCTACACCTTC.

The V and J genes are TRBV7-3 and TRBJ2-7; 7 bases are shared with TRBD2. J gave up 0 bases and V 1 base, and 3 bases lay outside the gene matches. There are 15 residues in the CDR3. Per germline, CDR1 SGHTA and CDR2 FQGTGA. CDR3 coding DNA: TGTGCCAGCAGCTTAAGGGGGGGAAGCTCCTACGAGCAGTACTTC. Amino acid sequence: CASSLRGGSSYEQYF.

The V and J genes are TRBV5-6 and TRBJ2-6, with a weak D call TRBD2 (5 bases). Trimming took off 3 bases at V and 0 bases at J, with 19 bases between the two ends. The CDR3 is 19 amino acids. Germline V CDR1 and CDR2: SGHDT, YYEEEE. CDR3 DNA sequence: TGTGCCAGCAGCTCGACTTGGACTGCCCCTTCCTCTGGGGCCAACGTCCTGACTTTC. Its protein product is CASSSTWTAPSSGANVLTF.

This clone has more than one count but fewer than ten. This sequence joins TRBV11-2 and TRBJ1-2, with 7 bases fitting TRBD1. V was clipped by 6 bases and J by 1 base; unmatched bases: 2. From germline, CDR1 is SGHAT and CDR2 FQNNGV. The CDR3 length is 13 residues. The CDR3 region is CASRGQSNYGYTF. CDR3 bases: TGTGCCAGCAGGGGACAGAGTAACTATGGCTACACCTTC.

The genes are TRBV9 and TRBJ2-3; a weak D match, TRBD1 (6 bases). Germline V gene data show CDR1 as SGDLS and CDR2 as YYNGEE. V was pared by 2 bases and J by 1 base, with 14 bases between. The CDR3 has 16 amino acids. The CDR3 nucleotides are TGTGCCAGCAGCGTCGGAACAGGGTCTGGCACAGATACGCAGTATTTT. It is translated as CASSVGTGSGTDTQYF. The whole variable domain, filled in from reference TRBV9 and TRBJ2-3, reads DSGVTQTPKHLITATGQRVTLRCSPRSGDLSVYWYQQSLDQGLQFLIQYYNGEERAKGNILERFSAQQFPDLHSELNLSSLELGDSALYFCASSVGTGSGTDTQYFGPGTRLTVL.

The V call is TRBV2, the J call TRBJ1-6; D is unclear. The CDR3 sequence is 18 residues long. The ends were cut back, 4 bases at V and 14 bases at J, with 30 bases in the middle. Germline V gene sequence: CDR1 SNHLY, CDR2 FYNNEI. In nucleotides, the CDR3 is TGTGCCAGCAGTGCCCGCGGCTCCGTAAACGTCCATTTTACCTCCCTCCACTTT. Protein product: CASSARGSVNVHFTSLHF. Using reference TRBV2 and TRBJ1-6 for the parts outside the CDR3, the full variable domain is EPEVTQTPSHQVTQMGQEVILRCVPISNHLYFYWYRQILGQKVEFLVSFYNNEISEKSEIFDDQFSVERPDGSNFTLKIRSTKLEDSAMYFCASSARGSVNVHFTSLHFGNGTRLTVT.

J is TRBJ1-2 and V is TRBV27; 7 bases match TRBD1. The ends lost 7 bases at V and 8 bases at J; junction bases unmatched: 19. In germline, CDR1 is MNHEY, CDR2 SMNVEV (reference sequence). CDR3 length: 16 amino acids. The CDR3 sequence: CASTADREWARWGYTF. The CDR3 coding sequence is TGTGCCAGCACCGCCGACAGGGAGTGGGCCCGGTGGGGCTACACCTTC.

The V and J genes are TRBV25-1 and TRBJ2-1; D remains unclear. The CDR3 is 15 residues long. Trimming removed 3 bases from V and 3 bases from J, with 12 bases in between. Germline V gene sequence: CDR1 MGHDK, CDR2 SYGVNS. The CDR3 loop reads CASSEIGQDYNEQFF. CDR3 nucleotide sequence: TGTGCCAGCAGTGAGATTGGGCAGGACTACAATGAGCAGTTCTTC.

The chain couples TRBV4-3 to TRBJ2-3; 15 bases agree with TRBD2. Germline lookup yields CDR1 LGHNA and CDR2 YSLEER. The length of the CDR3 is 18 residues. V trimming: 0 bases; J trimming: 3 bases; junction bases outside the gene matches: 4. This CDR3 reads CASSQEGTSGGITDTQYF. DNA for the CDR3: TGCGCCAGCAGCCAAGAAGGGACTAGCGGGGGGATTACAGATACGCAGTATTTT.